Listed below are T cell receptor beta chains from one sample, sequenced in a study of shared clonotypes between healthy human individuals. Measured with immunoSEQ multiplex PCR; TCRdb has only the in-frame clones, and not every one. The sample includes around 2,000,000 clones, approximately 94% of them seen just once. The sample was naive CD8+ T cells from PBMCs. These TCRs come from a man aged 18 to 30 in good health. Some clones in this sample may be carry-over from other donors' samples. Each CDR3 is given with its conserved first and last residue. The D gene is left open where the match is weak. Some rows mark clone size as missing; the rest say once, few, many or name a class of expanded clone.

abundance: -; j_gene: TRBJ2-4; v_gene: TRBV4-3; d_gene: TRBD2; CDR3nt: TGCGCCAGCAGCCAAGATTGGCTAGCGGGCCTCTCAGTAGCCAAAAACATTCAGTACTTC; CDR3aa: CASSQDWLAGLSVAKNIQYF
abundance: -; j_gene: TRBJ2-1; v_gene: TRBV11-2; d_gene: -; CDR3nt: TGTGCCAGCAGCTTAGTAGTCGGGAGTGTTTCCTACAATGAGCAGTTCTTC; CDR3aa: CASSLVVGSVSYNEQFF
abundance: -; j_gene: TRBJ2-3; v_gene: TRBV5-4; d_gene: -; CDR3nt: TGTGCCAGCAGCTCACGTACGACTAGTCCTCTAGCAGATACGCAGTATTTT; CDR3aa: CASSSRTTSPLADTQYF
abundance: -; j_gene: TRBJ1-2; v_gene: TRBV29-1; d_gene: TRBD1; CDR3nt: TGCAGCGTTGAAGTCCTCCCCGACAGGGCCCTCTATGGCTACACCTTC; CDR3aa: CSVEVLPDRALYGYTF
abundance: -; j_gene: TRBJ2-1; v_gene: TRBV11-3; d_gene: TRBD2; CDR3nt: TGTGCCAGCAGCCCTAGTCAGCGGGAGGCTCGCAATGAGCAGTTCTTC; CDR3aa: CASSPSQREARNEQFF
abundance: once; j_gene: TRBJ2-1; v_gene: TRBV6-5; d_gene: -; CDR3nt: TGTGCCAGCAGCACCTCAATTATGGATGAGCAGTTCTTC; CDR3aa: CASSTSIMDEQFF
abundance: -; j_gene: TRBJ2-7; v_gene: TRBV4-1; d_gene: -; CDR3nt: TGCGCCAGCAGCCTACACCCAGTGGGCGGGGCATACGAGCAGTACTTC; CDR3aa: CASSLHPVGGAYEQYF
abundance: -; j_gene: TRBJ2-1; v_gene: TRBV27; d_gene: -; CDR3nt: TGTGCCAGCACCCCCTTGGGGGAGAACTCCTACAATGAGCAGTTCTTC; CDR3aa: CASTPLGENSYNEQFF
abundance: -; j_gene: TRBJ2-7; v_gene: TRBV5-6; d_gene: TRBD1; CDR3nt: TGTGCCAGCAGCGGCGGGACAGGAGTGTCCTACGAGCAGTACTTC; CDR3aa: CASSGGTGVSYEQYF
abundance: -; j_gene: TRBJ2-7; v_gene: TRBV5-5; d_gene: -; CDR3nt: TGTGCCAGCAGCTTGTTGTCAGGGGTACGCTACGAGCAGTACTTC; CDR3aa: CASSLLSGVRYEQYF
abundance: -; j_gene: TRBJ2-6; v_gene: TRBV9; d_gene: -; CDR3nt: TGTGCCAGCAGCGACACTGTGCAGGGGCCTACCACCTCTGGGGCCAACGTCCTGACTTTC; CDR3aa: CASSDTVQGPTTSGANVLTF
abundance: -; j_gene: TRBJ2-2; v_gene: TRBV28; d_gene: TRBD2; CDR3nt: TGTGCCAGCAGTTTAGCCAAACTAGCGGGCACCGGGGAGCTGTTTTTT; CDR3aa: CASSLAKLAGTGELFF
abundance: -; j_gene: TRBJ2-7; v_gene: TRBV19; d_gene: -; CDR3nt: TGTGCCAGTAGTATTAGCCTCGGGGACGGGGACTACGAGCAGTACTTC; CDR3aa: CASSISLGDGDYEQYF
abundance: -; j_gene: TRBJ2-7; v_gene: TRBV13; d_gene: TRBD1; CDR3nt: TGTGCCAGCAGCTCCCGGGACAGTACCTACGAGCAGTACTTC; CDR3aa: CASSSRDSTYEQYF
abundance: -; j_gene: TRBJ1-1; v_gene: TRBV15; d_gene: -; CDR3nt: TGTGCCACCAGCAGAACAGAGAACACTGAAGCTTTCTTT; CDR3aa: CATSRTENTEAFF
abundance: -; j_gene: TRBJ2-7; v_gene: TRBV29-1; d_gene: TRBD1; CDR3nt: TGCAGCGTTGAGGGACAGAACTCCTACGAGCAGTACTTC; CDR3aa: CSVEGQNSYEQYF
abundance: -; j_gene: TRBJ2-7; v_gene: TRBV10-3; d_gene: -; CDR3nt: TGTGCCATCAGTGAGTTGAAGTTGGAGCAGTACTTC; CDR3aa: CAISELKLEQYF
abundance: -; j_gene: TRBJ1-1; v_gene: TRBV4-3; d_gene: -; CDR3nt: TGCGCCAGCAGCCAAGGGGCCAGGGGAGGTAGAGCTTTCTTT; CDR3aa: CASSQGARGGRAFF
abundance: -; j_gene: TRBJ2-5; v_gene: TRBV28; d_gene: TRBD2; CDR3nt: TGTGCCAGCAGTTTTTTGGGAGGGTTCCAAGAGACCCAGTACTTC; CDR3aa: CASSFLGGFQETQYF
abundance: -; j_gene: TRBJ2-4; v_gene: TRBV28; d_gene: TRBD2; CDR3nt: TGTGCCAGCAGTTTAATTGAGGGACTAGCGGGGAAAAACATTCAGTACTTC; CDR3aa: CASSLIEGLAGKNIQYF
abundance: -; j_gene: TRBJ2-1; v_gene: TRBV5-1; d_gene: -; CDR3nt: TGCGCCAGCAGCTTAGTCGGGGAGCAGTTCTTC; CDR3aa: CASSLVGEQFF
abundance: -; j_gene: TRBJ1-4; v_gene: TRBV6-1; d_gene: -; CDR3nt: TGTGCCAGCAGTGAAGTGGGCGAAGGAAATGAAAAACTGTTTTTT; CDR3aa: CASSEVGEGNEKLFF
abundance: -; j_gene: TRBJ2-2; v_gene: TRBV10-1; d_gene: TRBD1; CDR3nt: TGCGCCAGCAGTCAGACAGGGTCGGGGGAGCTGTTTTTT; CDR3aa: CASSQTGSGELFF
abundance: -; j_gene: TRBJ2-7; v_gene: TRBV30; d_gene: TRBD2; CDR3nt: TGTGCCTGGAGTCCGACTAGCCCCTACGAGCAGTACTTC; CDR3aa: CAWSPTSPYEQYF
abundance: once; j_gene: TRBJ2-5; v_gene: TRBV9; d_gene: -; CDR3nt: TGTGCCAGCAGCGGACAGGAGACCCAAGAGACCCAGTACTTC; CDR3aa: CASSGQETQETQYF
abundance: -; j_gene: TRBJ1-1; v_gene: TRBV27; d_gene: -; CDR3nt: TGTGCCAGCAGTTTCCAACAGGGATGGGGGGCTGAAGCTTTCTTT; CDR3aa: CASSFQQGWGAEAFF
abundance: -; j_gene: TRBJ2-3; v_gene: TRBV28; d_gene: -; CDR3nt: TGTGCCAGCAGGCGAAACAGGGCTAGCACAGATACGCAGTATTTT; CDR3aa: CASRRNRASTDTQYF
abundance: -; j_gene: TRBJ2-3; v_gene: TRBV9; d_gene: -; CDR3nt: TGTGCCAGCAGCGTAGGCATGGGTCGAGCCACAGATACGCAGTATTTT; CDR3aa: CASSVGMGRATDTQYF
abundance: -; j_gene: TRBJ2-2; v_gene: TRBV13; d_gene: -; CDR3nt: TGTGCCAGCAGCACCCGGACCGGCAGGGCCAGCTCCAACACCGGGGAGCTGTTTTTT; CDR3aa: CASSTRTGRASSNTGELFF
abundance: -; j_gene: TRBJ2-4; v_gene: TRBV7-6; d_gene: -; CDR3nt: TGTGCCAGCAGCCCCCGACCCGGGAACATTCAGTACTTC; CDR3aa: CASSPRPGNIQYF
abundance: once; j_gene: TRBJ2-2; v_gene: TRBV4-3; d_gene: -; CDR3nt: TGCGCCAGCAGCCCAGACGGTTGGACCGGTGAGGCCGGGGAGCTGTTTTTT; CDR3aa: CASSPDGWTGEAGELFF
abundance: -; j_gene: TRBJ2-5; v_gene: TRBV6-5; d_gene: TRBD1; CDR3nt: TGTGCCAGCCGTCTAGACAGGGAGGAGACCCAGTACTTC; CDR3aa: CASRLDREETQYF
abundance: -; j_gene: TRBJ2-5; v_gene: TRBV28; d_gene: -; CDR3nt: TGTGCCAGCAGTCCCCGAAGGGTCAGAGAGACCCAGTACTTC; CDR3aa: CASSPRRVRETQYF
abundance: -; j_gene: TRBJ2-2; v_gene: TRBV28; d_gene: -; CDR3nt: TGTGCCAGCAGTAACCAGGGCCCCGGGACGTGGGGGACCGGGGAGCTGTTTTTT; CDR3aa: CASSNQGPGTWGTGELFF
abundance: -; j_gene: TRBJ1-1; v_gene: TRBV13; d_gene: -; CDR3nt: TGTGCCAGCAGCTTTTACGCAACGAACACTGAAGCTTTCTTT; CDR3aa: CASSFYATNTEAFF
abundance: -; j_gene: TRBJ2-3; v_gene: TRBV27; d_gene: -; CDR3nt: TGTGCCAGCAGTTTAATGGTGACTAGCACAGATACGCAGTATTTT; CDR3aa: CASSLMVTSTDTQYF
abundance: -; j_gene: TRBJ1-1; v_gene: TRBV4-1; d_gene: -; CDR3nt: TGCGCCAGCAGCTTCCAGGCTGAAGCTTTCTTT; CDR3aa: CASSFQAEAFF
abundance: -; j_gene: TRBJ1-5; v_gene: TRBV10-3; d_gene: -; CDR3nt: TGTGCCGCCGGTGGTCAGCCCCAGCATTTT; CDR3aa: CAAGGQPQHF
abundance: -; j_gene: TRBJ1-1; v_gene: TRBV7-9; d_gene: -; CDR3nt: TGTGCCAGCAGCGCACCGCTCACTGAAGCTTTCTTT; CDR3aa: CASSAPLTEAFF
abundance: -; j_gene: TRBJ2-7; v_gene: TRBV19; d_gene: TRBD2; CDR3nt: TGTGCCAGTAGGCCGGGACTAGTCGACCTCTACGAGCAGTACTTC; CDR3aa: CASRPGLVDLYEQYF
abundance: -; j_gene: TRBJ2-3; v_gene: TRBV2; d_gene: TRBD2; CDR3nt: TGTGCCAGCAGGAGGACTAGCGGCCGGAGCACAGATACGCAGTATTTT; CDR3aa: CASRRTSGRSTDTQYF
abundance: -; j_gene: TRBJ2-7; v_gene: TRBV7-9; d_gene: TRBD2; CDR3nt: TGTGCCAGCAGCTTAGGGGGACTAAGAGGCGAGCAGTACTTC; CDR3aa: CASSLGGLRGEQYF
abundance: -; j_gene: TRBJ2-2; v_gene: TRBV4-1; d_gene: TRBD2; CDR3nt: TGCGCCAGCAGCCAAGTTCCGGGACTAGATCTCCCCGGGGAGCTGTTTTTT; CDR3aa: CASSQVPGLDLPGELFF
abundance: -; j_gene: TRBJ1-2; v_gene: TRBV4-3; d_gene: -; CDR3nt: TGCGCCAGCAGACCAGACAGGACAAACTATGGCTACACCTTC; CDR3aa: CASRPDRTNYGYTF
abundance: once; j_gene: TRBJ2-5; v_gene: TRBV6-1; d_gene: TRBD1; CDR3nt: TGTGCCAGCATAGAAAGACCGGGACAGTCAAACTTC; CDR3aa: CASIERPGQSNF
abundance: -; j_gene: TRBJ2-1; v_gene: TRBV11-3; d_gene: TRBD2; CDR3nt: TGTGCCAGCAGCTTAGGCGGGGGAAGGGTCTCCTACAATGAGCAGTTCTTC; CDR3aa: CASSLGGGRVSYNEQFF
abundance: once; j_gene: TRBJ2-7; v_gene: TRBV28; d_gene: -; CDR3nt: TGTGCCAGCAGTCCCATAGGAGGGACAGTCCTCTACGAGCAGTACTTC; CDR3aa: CASSPIGGTVLYEQYF
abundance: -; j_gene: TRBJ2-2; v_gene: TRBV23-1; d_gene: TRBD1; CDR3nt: TGCGCCAGCAGTGGGGGACAGGGGTGGACCGGGGAGCTGTTTTTT; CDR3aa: CASSGGQGWTGELFF
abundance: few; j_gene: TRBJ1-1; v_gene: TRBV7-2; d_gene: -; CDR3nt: TGTGCCAGCAGCTTAACCCCCAGGTATGAAGCTTTCTTT; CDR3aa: CASSLTPRYEAFF
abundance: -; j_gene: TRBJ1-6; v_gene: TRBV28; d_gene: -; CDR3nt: TGTGCCAGCAGCTTCAATTCACCCCTCCACTTT; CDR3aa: CASSFNSPLHF
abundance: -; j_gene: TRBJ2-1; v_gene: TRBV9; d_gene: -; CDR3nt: TGTGCCAGCAGCGTAGGACCCATAAACAGGGTCGATGAGCAGTTCTTC; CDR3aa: CASSVGPINRVDEQFF